The 22 T cell receptor beta chains in this list originate from one sample, sequenced in a study of identical twins. TCRdb recomputed calls from the 5' RACE reads with MiXCR, one row per CDR3 protein. The sample shows under 300,000 distinct CDR3 sequences, around 8.8% of them seen only once. This same sample was also taken into another study, of yellow fever vaccine responses in identical twins.

The sample taken for sequencing was CD8+ T cells sorted from blood. The receptors stem from a woman between 18 and 30 years old in good health.

The chain employs TRBV4-3 and TRBJ2-7, with TRBD1 matching 7 bases. Per the germline V gene, CDR1 is LGHNA and CDR2 is YSLEER. J was trimmed by 4 bases and V by 3 bases; bases with no gene match: 6. This CDR3 has 14 residues. The chain's CDR3 is CASSQAKTGYEQYF. The CDR3 DNA reads as TGCGCCAGCAGCCAGGCAAAGACAGGGTACGAGCAGTACTTC.

A few counts support this clonotype. This CDR3 is CASSLWDSSNEQFF. DNA for the CDR3: TGTGCCAGCAGCCTATGGGACAGTTCCAATGAGCAGTTCTTC. The chain has TRBV7-9 and TRBJ2-1; 7 bases match TRBD1. V was pared by 5 bases and J by 6 bases, with 7 bases of the junction left unmatched. The V gene's germline CDR1 is SEHNR and CDR2 FQNEAQ (reference sequence). The CDR3 runs to 14 residues.

Of note for this clonotype: This could be a read error, since a much larger clone is one nucleotide away. The chain carries TRBV4-1 and TRBJ2-5; 7 bases line up with TRBD1. The germline gives CDR1 MGHRA, CDR2 YSYEKL. The length of the CDR3 is 15 residues. The CDR3 loop reads CASSQDGTEQESQYF. In DNA, the CDR3 is TGCGCCAGCAGCCAAGATGGGACAGAACAAGAGAGCCAGTACTTC.

The chain employs TRBV7-8 and TRBJ2-7; TRBD1 matches at 10 bases. Germline values: CDR1 SGHVS, CDR2 FQNEAQ. J lost 4 bases, V lost 5 bases, and 8 bases had no gene match. The CDR3 has 15 residues. The CDR3 loop is CASSGTGTGDYEQYF. The CDR3 DNA follows: TGTGCCAGCAGCGGAACCGGGACAGGGGATTACGAGCAGTACTTC.

The J gene is TRBJ2-7, the V gene TRBV7-2; possibly TRBD1 for D (5 bases). Trimming removed 5 bases from V and 6 bases from J, with 23 bases in between. Per the germline V gene, CDR1 is SGHTA and CDR2 is FQGNSA. The CDR3 sequence is 16 residues long. The CDR3 DNA follows: TGTGCCAGCAGCCCATTATATCGCTTACAGGATCCCGAGCAGTACTTC. This sequence encodes CASSPLYRLQDPEQYF.

This clonotype has ten or more counts. The chain joins TRBV28 to TRBJ2-3; either TRBD1 or TRBD2 may fit D (5 bases each). Trimming took off 11 bases at V and 0 bases at J, with 18 bases between the two ends. This CDR3 contains 15 residues. Germline-derived CDR1 and CDR2 are MDHEN and SYDVKM. The CDR3: CACRDVVLSTDTQYF. The CDR3 coding sequence is TGTGCCTGCCGGGACGTAGTTTTGAGCACAGATACGCAGTATTTT.

The V gene is TRBV3-1, the J gene TRBJ2-3; D possibly corresponds to TRBD2 (6 bases). The CDR3 loop spans 18 amino acids. V was cut by 4 bases and J by 3 bases, with 23 bases left in between. The germline V gene encodes CDR1 LGHDT and CDR2 YNNKEL (reference sequence). This CDR3 reads CASSPEVVREVVTDTQYF. The CDR3 region has the DNA TGTGCCAGCAGCCCAGAGGTCGTCAGGGAGGTCGTAACAGATACGCAGTATTTT.

This clonotype was observed a handful of times. The V and J genes are TRBV5-1 and TRBJ1-2, with no clear D. Trimming pared 0 bases from V and 3 bases from J, leaving 18 bases between. CDR3 length equals 17 residues. The germline CDR1 and CDR2 sequences are SGHRS and YFSETQ. CDR3 sequence (DNA): TGCGCCAGCAGCTTGGCCCGAGACCCGGGGTTCGACTATGGCTACACCTTC. It codes for CASSLARDPGFDYGYTF.

This clonotype was observed at least ten times. This chain links TRBV11-2 with TRBJ2-3; D gene ambiguous. The CDR3 is 12 residues long. V lost 5 bases, J lost 6 bases, and 9 bases lay in between. Germline CDR1 is SGHAT and CDR2 is FQNNGV. The CDR3 nucleotides read TGTGCCAGCAGCGCCCGTGGGGATACGCAGTATTTT. Residues: CASSARGDTQYF. Supplemented by reference TRBV11-2 and TRBJ2-3, the full variable domain reads EAGVAQSPRYKIIEKRQSVAFWCNPISGHATLYWYQQILGQGPKLLIQFQNNGVVDDSQLPKDRFSAERLKGVDSTLKIQPAKLEDSAVYLCASSARGDTQYFGPGTRLTVL.

This sequence joins TRBV7-3 and TRBJ2-3, with 9 nucleotides matching TRBD2. Unmatched junction bases numbered 4, after V lost 4 bases and J lost 2 bases. Germline lookup yields CDR1 SGHTA and CDR2 FQGTGA. The CDR3 runs to 15 residues. The CDR3 loop reads CASSSSGGLTDTQYF. In nucleotides, the CDR3 is TGTGCCAGCAGCTCAAGCGGGGGGCTCACAGATACGCAGTATTTT.

This clonotype showed up many times. The genes are TRBV29-1 and TRBJ2-2, with no clear D. V was pared by 7 bases and J by 5 bases, with 5 bases between. Per germline, CDR1 SQVTM and CDR2 ANQGSEA. The CDR3 is made up of 10 amino acids. CDR3 coding DNA: TGCAGCGCTATGACCGGGGAGCTGTTTTTT. Residues: CSAMTGELFF.

This clonotype has at least ten counts. The V gene is TRBV29-1, the J gene TRBJ2-5, with 7 bases matching TRBD2. Germline CDR1 reads SQVTM; CDR2 reads ANQGSEA. Trimming cost V 4 bases and J 4 bases; bases outside gene matches: 12. The length of the CDR3 is 15 residues. CDR3 residues: CSVGLAGRNGETQYF. In nucleotides, the CDR3 is TGCAGCGTTGGGCTCGCCGGGAGGAACGGAGAGACCCAGTACTTC.

A few counts support this clonotype. The junction departs from the called germline gene at one end, perhaps through a read error. The V and J genes are TRBV15 and TRBJ1-2; D possibly corresponds to TRBD1 (6 bases). The germline V gene has CDR1 LNHNV and CDR2 YYDKDF (reference sequence). This CDR3 region has 15 residues. CDR3: CATSGEGTTGYGYTF. CDR3 nucleotides: TGTGCCACCAGCGGAGAGGGGACAACTGGTTATGGCTACACCTTC.

DNA for the CDR3: TGTGCCACCAACAGCGGCTCTGGGGCCAACGTCCTGACTTTC. This translates into CATNSGSGANVLTF. This chain joins TRBV28 and TRBJ2-6; D perhaps matches TRBD2 (5 bases). V was shortened by 10 bases and J by 0 bases, with 10 bases between the two germline ends. The CDR3 contains 14 residues. Germline V CDR1 and CDR2: MDHEN, SYDVKM. The whole variable domain, remainder taken from reference TRBV28 and TRBJ2-6, is DVKVTQSSRYLVKRTGEKVFLECVQDMDHENMFWYRQDPGLGLRLIYFSYDVKMKEKGDIPEGYSVSREKKERFSLILESASTNQTSMYLCATNSGSGANVLTFGAGSRLTVL.

This clonotype came up many times. This chain joins TRBV5-6 and TRBJ2-3, with D possibly matching TRBD2 (6 bases). This CDR3 is 17 amino acids long. Trimming pared 3 bases from V and 0 bases from J, leaving 17 bases between. The germline gives CDR1 SGHDT, CDR2 YYEEEE. The CDR3 DNA reads TGTGCCAGCAGCTCGGGGGTGCGGGCTGCTAGCACAGATACGCAGTATTTT. Translating gives CASSSGVRAASTDTQYF.

Many counts were recorded for this clonotype. For the CDR3, the DNA is TGTGCCAGCAGTCCCCGGGACACATACACCGGGGAGCTGTTTTTT. It encodes CASSPRDTYTGELFF. The chain has TRBV12-3 or TRBV12-4 and TRBJ2-2, with D possibly TRBD1 on 6 matching bases. Trimming took off 5 bases at V and 3 bases at J, with 13 bases between the two ends. This CDR3 comprises 15 residues.

This clonotype was counted ten times or more. The chain has TRBV5-1 and TRBJ2-1, with 9 bases lining up with TRBD2. The length of the CDR3 is 16 residues. Per the germline V gene, CDR1 is SGHRS and CDR2 is YFSETQ. The V segment lost 0 bases and the J segment 8 bases; nucleotides outside the gene matches: 9. Here the CDR3 reads CASSLAASGELDEQFF. CDR3 in DNA: TGCGCCAGCAGCTTGGCGGCTAGCGGGGAACTCGATGAGCAGTTCTTC. Drawing the rest from reference TRBV5-1 and TRBJ2-1, the complete variable domain is KAGVTQTPRYLIKTRGQQVTLSCSPISGHRSVSWYQQTPGQGLQFLFEYFSETQRNKGNFPGRFSGRQFSNSRSEMNVSTLELGDSALYLCASSLAASGELDEQFFGPGTRLTVL.

The chain joins TRBV12-3 or TRBV12-4 to TRBJ2-5, with D maybe TRBD2 (6 bases). The length of the CDR3 is 14 residues. The germline V and J ends were trimmed by 5 bases and 3 bases, with 13 bases remaining between them. As DNA, the CDR3 is TGTGCCAGCAGTACGGGACTGCCAAAAGAGACCCAGTACTTC. Encoded protein: CASSTGLPKETQYF.

This clonotype was detected ten times or more. V usage is TRBV12-3 or TRBV12-4 and J usage is TRBJ2-5, with TRBD1 identical over 8 bases. The CDR3 covers 14 residues. With V trimmed by 0 bases and J by 5 bases, 2 bases remained unmatched. The CDR3 reads CASSLAHRGETQYF. Written as DNA, the CDR3 is TGTGCCAGCAGTTTAGCGCACAGGGGGGAGACCCAGTACTTC.

This chain joins TRBV7-9 and TRBJ1-2; D possibly corresponds to TRBD1 (5 bases). The CDR3 extends over 13 amino acids. V was pared by 5 bases and J by 11 bases, with 18 bases between. Germline V gene data show CDR1 as SEHNR and CDR2 as FQNEAQ (reference sequence). CDR3 loop: CASSDQGEGRYTF. The CDR3 nucleotides read TGTGCCAGCAGCGACCAGGGAGAAGGGAGGTACACCTTC.

The chain uses TRBV6-5 and TRBJ2-7; tentatively, D is TRBD1 or TRBD2 (5 bases each). The V gene's germline CDR1 is MNHEY and CDR2 SVGAGI. The CDR3 covers 16 residues. V lost 3 bases to trimming and J lost 2 bases, with 17 bases between them. The CDR3 here is CASSYFAGRGAYEQYF. The CDR3 DNA reads as TGTGCCAGCAGTTATTTCGCGGGTCGAGGGGCCTACGAGCAGTACTTC.

In this sample, this clonotype turned up a few times. The chain carries TRBV18 and TRBJ2-1, with 8 positions matching TRBD2. The germline CDR1 and CDR2 sequences are KGHSH and LQKENI. The length of the CDR3 is 15 residues. The J segment lost 5 bases and the V segment lost 2 bases, leaving 5 bases of the junction unmatched. The CDR3 nucleotides are TGTGCCAGCTCACCAGCGGGGGGCAGGAACAATGAGCAGTTCTTC. Translated: CASSPAGGRNNEQFF.